This TCR beta chain originates from a study of CD8 T cells in ankylosing spondylitis. Study-level findings and limits: The authors found the disease-linked clones to be CD8+ and relatively rare in peripheral blood. Prior literature has documented some motif variants in synovial fluid and blood from reactive arthritis. For ankylosing spondylitis blood, a TCR beta motif of fewer than 10 highly homologous variants appeared characteristic.

This clonotype was found many times. The antigen remains undetermined. CDR1 is SGDLS, CDR2 YYNGEE, per germline. After removal of 4 bases from V and 7 bases from J, the junction contained 10 bases not matched to a gene. This CDR3 contains 16 residues. Quantitative 5'-RACE with molecular barcodes produced the TCR beta libraries. TCRdb re-derived calls from the 5' RACE reads in MiXCR, one entry per CDR3 protein. The table shows under 250,000 distinct CDR3 sequences, with around 25% occurring only once. Sequencing was performed on blood, either unsorted or a sorted T cell fraction (not recorded which). This chain joins TRBV9 and TRBJ2-2; TRBD2 aligns across 10 bases. This TCR derives from a male donor with ankylosing spondylitis or in good health (not recorded which). The CDR3 DNA reads TGTGCCAGCAGCCTTGTGGCTAGCGGGGGTTTCGGGGAGCTGTTTTTT. The encoded protein is CASSLVASGGFGELFF.